This T cell receptor (beta chain) was identified during a study of T-cell reconstitution after alpha-beta-depleted transplantation in children listed by TCRdb under 2016. Study-wide context: Using TCR repertoire profiling, the study followed T-cell immune reconstitution in a quantitative way in children after TCRalphabeta/CD19-depleted allogeneic hematopoietic cell transplantation.

The library was built by means of PCR. Sequencing used an Illumina HiSeq 2500. Molecular barcoding was employed in the preparation of TCR libraries, with unique molecular identifiers being used to normalize TCRbeta repertoire quantification. TCRdb redid the processing of the public reads, applying fastp at Q25 and MiXCR, and retained in-frame beta chains. Every CDR3 protein is listed once, alongside the most common genes and DNA of its rows. For this sample there are a few hundred thousand distinct CDR3 sequences; roughly 22% appear just once. 3.8% of the sample is held by the ten biggest clonotypes. Turning to this clonotype: Its specific antigen is unknown. Qualities for individual bases were not recorded, and no much larger clone is one base off.

Sequencing was performed on PBMCs from the stem cell graft donor, taken from the stem cell graft. The clonotype comes from a human donor who donated a stem cell graft to a child with acute myeloid leukemia.

The DNA reads TGTGCCAGCAGCACCCCACCCAGGGGGACCTTGGATGAGCAGTTCTTC. Its product reads: CASSTPPRGTLDEQFF. The chain joins TRBV21-1 to TRBJ2-1; the table's D call, TRBD1, has no DNA check behind it. TRBV21-1 is flagged as a pseudogene. Counted from cysteine to phenylalanine, this CDR3 has 16 amino acids. Only CDR3 DNA is held: 48 bases, read in frame from base 1.